This entry lists 10 T cell receptor beta chains sequenced from one sample in a study of cytomegalovirus exposure and HLA in healthy donors. Primers for the PCR totalled 60 Vbeta and 13 Jbeta. The protocol was immunoSEQ multiplex PCR, while the TCRdb copy is restricted to in-frame clones and leaves out a portion. The data hold tens of thousands of clones, with roughly 80% observed a single time. The sample was PBMCs. These receptors came from a woman between 25 and 40 years old in good health and CMV-seronegative.

J is TRBJ2-7 and V is TRBV28, with TRBD2 matching over 15 bases. The germline V gene has CDR1 MDHEN and CDR2 SYDVKM. V shed 5 bases and J 4 bases; nucleotides not matched to a gene: 9. The CDR3 runs 17 residues. The CDR3: CASSSPGTSGGKYEQYF. CDR3 in DNA: TGTGCCAGCAGTAGCCCCGGGACTAGCGGGGGGAAGTACGAGCAGTACTTC.

The gene calls are TRBV18 and TRBJ2-7; D might be TRBD1 (5 bases). The CDR3 contains 13 residues. Trimming removed 3 bases at V and 5 bases at J, with 11 bases between. The germline V gene has CDR1 KGHSH and CDR2 LQKENI. CDR3 sequence reads: CASSPIQGDEQYF. For the CDR3, the DNA is TGTGCCAGCTCACCTATCCAGGGCGACGAGCAGTACTTC.

The chain combines TRBV19 with TRBJ1-5; D gene uncertain. CDR1 LNHDA and CDR2 SQIVND come from the germline V gene (reference sequence). V lost 1 base and J 0 bases, leaving 19 bases between the germline ends. This CDR3 has 19 amino acids. CDR3 in amino acids: CASSIGGLVQLYSNQPQHF. CDR3 in DNA: TGTGCCAGTAGTATAGGAGGGTTGGTCCAGCTGTATAGCAATCAGCCCCAGCATTTT.

The chain combines TRBV10-3 with TRBJ1-3, with 9 bases fitting TRBD1. In germline, CDR1 is ENHRY, CDR2 SYGVKD. With 11 bases clipped from V and 4 bases from J, the junction kept 3 bases outside the gene matches. The length of the CDR3 is 12 residues. CDR3 protein: CASGTGGNTIYF. CDR3 nucleotides: TGTGCCTCTGGGACAGGGGGAAACACCATATATTTT.

Here the CDR3 reads CASRPGQTYSYEQYF. The CDR3 DNA reads TGTGCCAGCAGACCGGGACAGACATACTCCTACGAGCAGTACTTC. This chain links TRBV2 with TRBJ2-7; 7 nucleotides agree with TRBD1. This CDR3 has 15 residues. The germline gives CDR1 SNHLY, CDR2 FYNNEI. V shed 6 bases and J 0 bases; nucleotides not matched to a gene: 8.

V gene TRBV9 combines with J gene TRBJ2-3; D may be TRBD2 (6 bases). V lost 4 bases, J lost 4 bases, and 19 bases lay in between. This CDR3 is built from 16 residues. CDR1 SGDLS and CDR2 YYNGEE come from the germline V gene. CDR3 bases: TGTGCCAGCAGCCGGGTCGGGGGTAGGACTCCAGATACGCAGTATTTT. Residues: CASSRVGGRTPDTQYF.

The rearrangement joins TRBV6-1 to TRBJ1-2, with D possibly matching TRBD1 (6 bases). Germline V lookup: CDR1 MNHNS, CDR2 SASEGT. Trimming stripped 7 bases from V and 6 bases from J, with 9 bases between. The CDR3 extends over 11 amino acids. The CDR3 loop reads CASTRGDGYTF. The CDR3 DNA reads as TGTGCCAGCACCAGGGGTGATGGCTACACCTTC.

This rearrangement joins TRBV11-3 to TRBJ1-1, with D tentatively TRBD1 (6 bases). V was clipped by 4 bases and J by 2 bases, with 8 bases between them. This CDR3 comprises 13 residues. Germline CDR1 and CDR2: SGHNT and YENEEA. CDR3 amino acids: CASSWDKNTEAFF. In nucleotides, the CDR3 is TGTGCCAGCAGCTGGGACAAAAACACTGAAGCTTTCTTT.

The chain recombines TRBV6-6 with TRBJ1-1, with a tentative D call TRBD1 (5 bases). Between the trimmed V and J ends, which lost 6 bases and 1 base, there was a span of 9 bases. Germline CDR1 reads MNHNY; CDR2 reads SVGAGI (reference sequence). CDR3 length: 13 amino acids. Written as DNA, the CDR3 is TGTGCCAGCAGACATACAGGGAACACTGAAGCTTTCTTT. It encodes CASRHTGNTEAFF.

The chain combines TRBV29-1 with TRBJ2-3; TRBD1 aligns across 8 bases. Unmatched junction bases numbered 9, after V lost 5 bases and J lost 8 bases. Germline CDR1 SQVTM, CDR2 ANQGSEA. The CDR3 has 13 residues. Written as DNA, the CDR3 is TGCAGCGTTACGTCGGACAGGGCGGGTACGCAGTATTTT. Protein product: CSVTSDRAGTQYF.